Below, 4 T cell receptor beta chains from the same sample are listed, as sequenced in a study of blood T cell repertoires in COVID-19. Measured with immunoSEQ multiplex PCR; TCRdb has only the in-frame clones, and not every one. The data contain under 80,000 clones, roughly nine tenths of them seen just once; the ten biggest clones take up under 20%. The sample comprised peripheral blood. The receptor source for this set is an older man in a cohort sampled during active COVID-19.

This chain connects TRBV18 to TRBJ2-3; D is unclear. V lost 6 bases and J lost 4, with 11 bases in between. This CDR3 contains 13 residues. Germline V gene sequence: CDR1 KGHSH, CDR2 LQKENI. The CDR3 DNA sequence: TGTGCCAGCTCCTTCGAGAGGTCAGATACGCAGTATTTT. This codes for CASSFERSDTQYF.

The rearrangement uses TRBV5-1 and TRBJ1-1; D possibly corresponds to TRBD1 (6 bases). Germline V lookup: CDR1 SGHRS, CDR2 YFSETQ. The CDR3 runs to 14 residues. V lost 4 bases and J lost 4, with 14 bases in between. CDR3 residues: CASSLNGGGTEAFF. The CDR3 nucleotides read TGCGCCAGCAGCCTCAATGGGGGCGGCACTGAAGCTTTCTTT.

The rearrangement uses TRBV6-2 or TRBV6-3 and TRBJ2-5, with no clear D. Trimming removed 3 bases at V and 2 bases at J, with 7 bases between. Germline V gene sequence: CDR1 MNHEY, CDR2 SVGEGT. The length of the CDR3 is 13 residues. As DNA, the CDR3 is TGTGCCAGCAGTTATTTCACACAAGAGACCCAGTACTTC. It is translated as CASSYFTQETQYF.

The chain uses TRBV6-2 or TRBV6-3 and TRBJ2-7; 12 positions match TRBD1. Germline V lookup: CDR1 MNHEY, CDR2 SVGEGT. The length of the CDR3 is 15 residues. The J segment lost 5 bases and the V segment lost 5 bases, leaving 7 bases of the junction unmatched. The CDR3 sequence: CASSPRGTGGDEQYF. CDR3 in DNA: TGTGCCAGCAGTCCCAGAGGGACAGGGGGCGACGAGCAGTACTTC.